This T cell receptor beta chain derives from a study of blood T cell repertoires in COVID-19. Study-wide context: T cells, B-cell-depleted T cells, or PBMCs provided the cDNA or gDNA that served as material.

In the original workflow: Nucleated cell number was recorded as an estimate derived from reference gene primer amplification. Data came from immunoSEQ multiplex PCR; TCRdb stores just in-frame clones and leaves some out. The V and J calls and clone size are taken from that table; D and trimming were inferred from the DNA. The sample carries roughly 150,000 clones, about 90% recorded once. This clone was seen only once. The germline V gene encodes CDR1 GTSNPN and CDR2 SVGIG (reference sequence). V lost 0 bases and J lost 5, with 10 bases in between. The CDR3 length is 13 residues. This chain links TRBV30 with TRBJ2-5; D not resolved. This clonotype was sampled from a woman in her 70s with acute or convalescent COVID-19. The sequencing input was peripheral blood. The CDR3 sequence: CAWSVRQRETQYF. The CDR3 coding sequence is TGTGCCTGGAGTGTAAGGCAGAGGGAGACCCAGTACTTC.